The 3 T cell receptor beta chains below all came from one sample that was sequenced in a study of regulatory T cells in long-lasting Graves disease. Time point here: persistent/refractory GD, antithyroid drugs over 5 years with positive TRAb. PBMCs provided the RNA from which the TCR library was made. Libraries of TCR beta came from iRepertoire HTBI primers plus Arm-PCR of CDR3 regions. TCRdb itself ran the multiplex PCR reads through MiXCR, one entry per CDR3 protein. Here the sample spans roughly 430,000 distinct CDR3 sequences, around 20% being singletons. The specimen comprised peripheral blood mononuclear cells (PBMCs), sampled when the disease was refractory, from a patient treated with antithyroid drugs. These receptors all stem from a female donor with Graves disease.

This clonotype was observed at least ten times. This rearrangement joins TRBV7-9 to TRBJ1-2; the D is unclear. The CDR3 consists of 14 residues. V gave up 5 bases and J gave up 8 bases, with 18 bases separating them. The germline V gene has CDR1 SEHNR and CDR2 FQNEAQ (reference sequence). The CDR3 DNA reads as TGTGCCAGCAGCATACTTACCGACTACCGAGGCTACACCTTC. Its protein is CASSILTDYRGYTF.

This clonotype was counted a few times. This CDR3 is CASSFPGQGTYEQYF. The CDR3 nucleotides are TGTGCCAGCAGCTTCCCGGGACAGGGGACCTACGAGCAGTACTTC. The chain employs TRBV3-1 and TRBJ2-7; 10 nucleotides line up with TRBD1. CDR1 is LGHDT and CDR2 is YNNKEL in the germline V gene (reference sequence). The ends lost 5 bases at V and 2 bases at J; junction bases unmatched: 6. This CDR3 is built from 15 residues.

The genes are TRBV27 and TRBJ2-5; D is undetermined. The CDR3 covers 15 residues. Germline CDR1 MNHEY, CDR2 SMNVEV (reference sequence). Between the trimmed V and J ends, which lost 5 bases and 2 bases, there was a span of 15 bases. CDR3 DNA: TGTGCCAGCAGTGCCGGGCGAGCGCCTCAAGAGACCCAGTACTTC. It encodes CASSAGRAPQETQYF.